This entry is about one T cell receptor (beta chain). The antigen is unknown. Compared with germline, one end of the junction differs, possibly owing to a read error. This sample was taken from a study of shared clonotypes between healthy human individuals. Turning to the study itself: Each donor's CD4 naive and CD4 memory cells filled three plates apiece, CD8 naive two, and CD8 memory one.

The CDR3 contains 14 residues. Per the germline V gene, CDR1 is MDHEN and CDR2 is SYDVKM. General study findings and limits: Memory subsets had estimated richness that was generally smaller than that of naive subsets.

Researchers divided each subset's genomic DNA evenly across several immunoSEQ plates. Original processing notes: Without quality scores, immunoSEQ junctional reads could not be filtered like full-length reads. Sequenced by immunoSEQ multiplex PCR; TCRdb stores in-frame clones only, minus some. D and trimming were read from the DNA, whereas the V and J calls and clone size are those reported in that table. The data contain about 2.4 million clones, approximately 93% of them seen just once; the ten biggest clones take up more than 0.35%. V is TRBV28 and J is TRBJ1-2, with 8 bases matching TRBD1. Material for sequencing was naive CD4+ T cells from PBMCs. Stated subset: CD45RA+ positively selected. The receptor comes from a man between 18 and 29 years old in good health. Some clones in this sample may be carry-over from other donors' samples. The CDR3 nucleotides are TGTGCCAGCAGTTCCGGACAGGGCAACTATGGCTGCACCTTC. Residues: CASSSGQGNYGCTF.